Sequencing of this T cell receptor beta chain was carried out in a study of radiotherapy plus CTLA-4 blockade in lung cancer. This clone was detected only a few times. Antigen unknown. Study-wide points: Among reported predictors of response, early blood T cell clone dynamics with interferon-beta performed best. There was expansion of tumor-derived TCR clones in blood after radiotherapy plus ipilimumab.

Trimming took 3 bases from V and 7 from J; bases not matched to a gene: 10. Germline V lookup: CDR1 SGDLS, CDR2 YYNGEE. This CDR3 has 16 amino acids. Sequenced by immunoSEQ multiplex PCR; TCRdb stores in-frame clones only, minus some. The sample shows over 80,000 clones, around nine tenths of them seen only once. Sample: peripheral blood, taken from a patient treated with radiotherapy plus ipilimumab. V usage is TRBV9 and J usage is TRBJ2-2, with 9 positions matching TRBD2. The TCR originated in a human donor with non-small cell lung cancer that progressed on radiotherapy plus ipilimumab. The CDR3 coding sequence is TGTGCCAGCAGCGGGGCTAGCGGGGCCGATTTCGGGGAGCTGTTTTTT. Residues: CASSGASGADFGELFF.